This is a list of T cell receptor beta chains from one sample in a study of vaccination and CD4 T cells after COVID-19. For these receptors, no antigen is known. Each CDR3 protein is one row after TCRdb ran MiXCR on the PCR reads. This repertoire shows around 21,000 distinct CDR3 sequences, 42% found once; its top ten account for roughly a tenth. The sample here was CD4+ T cells from blood, cultured in vitro, taken about 7 months after SARS-CoV-2 vaccination. Source of these receptors: a human donor who had recovered from COVID-19. Each CDR3 is given with its conserved first and last residue. Each record gives: CDR3 DNA, CDR3 protein, D gene, J gene, clone size, V gene. The D gene is left open where the match is weak. Rows give clone size only sometimes, using once, few, many, or a class for an expanded clone.

cdr3_nt: TGCAGTGCTAGTGGAGGGCCCAATGAGCAGTTCTTC
cdr3_aa: CSASGGPNEQFF
d_call: -
j_call: TRBJ2-1
clone_size: -
v_call: TRBV20-1

cdr3_nt: TGTGCCAGCAGCTTACCGAGACTAGCGGGCACTACCGGGGAGCTGTTTTTT
cdr3_aa: CASSLPRLAGTTGELFF
d_call: TRBD2
j_call: TRBJ2-2
clone_size: -
v_call: TRBV7-2

cdr3_nt: TGCAGTGCTAGAGATCTGGGGTCTGAGCAGTTCTTC
cdr3_aa: CSARDLGSEQFF
d_call: -
j_call: TRBJ2-1
clone_size: -
v_call: TRBV20-1

cdr3_nt: TGTGCCAGCAGTTCCGGTCCGAACACAGATACGCAGTATTTT
cdr3_aa: CASSSGPNTDTQYF
d_call: -
j_call: TRBJ2-3
clone_size: -
v_call: TRBV2

cdr3_nt: TGTGCCAGCAGTTTCACCCAGGGGTACGAGCAGTACTTC
cdr3_aa: CASSFTQGYEQYF
d_call: -
j_call: TRBJ2-7
clone_size: -
v_call: TRBV27

cdr3_nt: TGTGCCAGCAGAGCGGACCACACAGATACGCAGTATTTT
cdr3_aa: CASRADHTDTQYF
d_call: -
j_call: TRBJ2-3
clone_size: -
v_call: TRBV27

cdr3_nt: TGTGCCAGCAGTCCGAACAGGGTTAATGAAGCTTTCTTT
cdr3_aa: CASSPNRVNEAFF
d_call: -
j_call: TRBJ1-1
clone_size: -
v_call: TRBV28

cdr3_nt: TGTGCCAGCAGTTACTCGTCCAGGGGGCGCAATCAGCCCCAGCATTTT
cdr3_aa: CASSYSSRGRNQPQHF
d_call: TRBD1
j_call: TRBJ1-5
clone_size: -
v_call: TRBV6-5

cdr3_nt: TGCAGTGCTAGACAACTACGGTCGCGGTTTCCACAAGAGACCCAGTACTTC
cdr3_aa: CSARQLRSRFPQETQYF
d_call: -
j_call: TRBJ2-5
clone_size: -
v_call: TRBV20-1

cdr3_nt: TGTGCCAGCAGCTCCCTCATCAGGGCTAAGACGGAGACCCAGTACTTC
cdr3_aa: CASSSLIRAKTETQYF
d_call: -
j_call: TRBJ2-5
clone_size: -
v_call: TRBV7-3

cdr3_nt: TGTGCCAGCAGTGTAGACAGGCAAAGGTGGGGTATGAACACTGAAGCTTTCTTT
cdr3_aa: CASSVDRQRWGMNTEAFF
d_call: -
j_call: TRBJ1-1
clone_size: -
v_call: TRBV28

cdr3_nt: TGTGCCAGCAGTCCCACCCACGGGACTAGCGGGAGGAACAATGAGCAGTTCTTC
cdr3_aa: CASSPTHGTSGRNNEQFF
d_call: TRBD2
j_call: TRBJ2-1
clone_size: -
v_call: TRBV28

cdr3_nt: TGTGCCAGCAGCTTAGCGGCAGGGGGTGGACCCTACGAGCAGTACTTC
cdr3_aa: CASSLAAGGGPYEQYF
d_call: TRBD1
j_call: TRBJ2-7
clone_size: -
v_call: TRBV7-2

cdr3_nt: TGTGCCAGCTCACGACCTAGCGGGAGGGCCGGTGTGAACGAGCAGTACTTC
cdr3_aa: CASSRPSGRAGVNEQYF
d_call: TRBD2
j_call: TRBJ2-7
clone_size: -
v_call: TRBV18

cdr3_nt: TGTGCCAGCAGTCCCGGACTAGCGGGAGTCCCAGATACGCAGTATTTT
cdr3_aa: CASSPGLAGVPDTQYF
d_call: TRBD2
j_call: TRBJ2-3
clone_size: -
v_call: TRBV6-1

cdr3_nt: TGTGCCAGCAGAGGTACAGGGAGGAATGAGCAGTTCTTC
cdr3_aa: CASRGTGRNEQFF
d_call: -
j_call: TRBJ2-1
clone_size: few
v_call: TRBV28

cdr3_nt: TGTGCCAGCAGTGAAGCCCAGGGGGGGTACGAGCAGTACTTC
cdr3_aa: CASSEAQGGYEQYF
d_call: -
j_call: TRBJ2-7
clone_size: few
v_call: TRBV6-1

cdr3_nt: TGCAGTGCTAAACCGCCAGGCCAATTTTATAATTCACCCCTCCACTTT
cdr3_aa: CSAKPPGQFYNSPLHF
d_call: -
j_call: TRBJ1-6
clone_size: -
v_call: TRBV20-1

cdr3_nt: TGTGCCAGCAGTGGAAGCGGGACGGAGACCCAGTACTTC
cdr3_aa: CASSGSGTETQYF
d_call: TRBD2
j_call: TRBJ2-5
clone_size: -
v_call: TRBV6-1

cdr3_nt: TGTGCCAGCAGTTACAGGTCTAGGGCGGGGGGGGGGTTCTTC
cdr3_aa: CASSYRSRAGGGFF
d_call: TRBD2
j_call: TRBJ2-1
clone_size: -
v_call: TRBV6-5

cdr3_nt: TGTGCCAGCAGTTACTCGATTCGGGGGCCTCGAAATGAGCAGTTCTTC
cdr3_aa: CASSYSIRGPRNEQFF
d_call: -
j_call: TRBJ2-1
clone_size: -
v_call: TRBV6-5

cdr3_nt: TGTGCCAGCACCCCCCCCCCGGGAACAGGGGGCGAGGGACCCCTCCACTTT
cdr3_aa: CASTPPPGTGGEGPLHF
d_call: TRBD1
j_call: TRBJ1-6
clone_size: -
v_call: TRBV28

cdr3_nt: TGCAGTGCTAGAGTGGACACGAGCTCCTACGAGCAGTACTTC
cdr3_aa: CSARVDTSSYEQYF
d_call: -
j_call: TRBJ2-7
clone_size: -
v_call: TRBV20-1

cdr3_nt: TGTGCCAGCAGCCGCGGACTAGCGGGAGTGACAGATACGCAGTATTTT
cdr3_aa: CASSRGLAGVTDTQYF
d_call: TRBD2
j_call: TRBJ2-3
clone_size: once
v_call: TRBV28

cdr3_nt: TGTGCCAGCAGTAGCGCCACAGGGTTCAGCGGGAGAGCGAATGAGCAGTTCTTC
cdr3_aa: CASSSATGFSGRANEQFF
d_call: TRBD2
j_call: TRBJ2-1
clone_size: few
v_call: TRBV6-1

cdr3_nt: TGTGCCAGCAGCCCTACCTGGACAGGGGCCGGGGAGCTGTTTTTT
cdr3_aa: CASSPTWTGAGELFF
d_call: TRBD1
j_call: TRBJ2-2
clone_size: -
v_call: TRBV7-9

cdr3_nt: TGTGCCAGTAGTAGAGGGAATTCACCCCTCCACTTT
cdr3_aa: CASSRGNSPLHF
d_call: -
j_call: TRBJ1-6
clone_size: -
v_call: TRBV19

cdr3_nt: TGCAGGGCCGGGACTAGCGGTTGGGGGGGGGAAGAGACCCAGTACTTC
cdr3_aa: CRAGTSGWGGEETQYF
d_call: TRBD2
j_call: TRBJ2-5
clone_size: once
v_call: TRBV20-1

cdr3_nt: TGTGCCACCCGGACAGGCTACGAGCAGTACTTC
cdr3_aa: CATRTGYEQYF
d_call: TRBD1
j_call: TRBJ2-7
clone_size: -
v_call: TRBV28

cdr3_nt: TGTGCCAGCAGTTACTCGTCCGCAGGTCCTGGCTACACCTTC
cdr3_aa: CASSYSSAGPGYTF
d_call: -
j_call: TRBJ1-2
clone_size: -
v_call: TRBV6-2/TRBV6-3